Listed here is a single T cell receptor beta chain. This sample stems from a study of CD8 T cells in ankylosing spondylitis. TCRdb itself ran the 5' RACE reads through MiXCR, one entry per CDR3 protein. Of around 35,000 distinct CDR3 sequences detected, around an eighth appear once; the ten largest clones hold less than 40%. The CDR3 has 11 residues. The germline V gene has CDR1 DFQATT and CDR2 SNEGSKA (reference sequence). Trimming removed 6 bases from V and 4 bases from J, with 10 bases in between. The receptor was derived from a male donor with ankylosing spondylitis. The chain joins TRBV20-1 to TRBJ2-7, with no clear D. Sequenced material: synovial fluid, either unsorted or a sorted T cell fraction (not recorded which). The CDR3 nucleotides read TGCAGTGCATACGGCCGGTACGAGCAGTACTTC. This encodes CSAYGRYEQYF.